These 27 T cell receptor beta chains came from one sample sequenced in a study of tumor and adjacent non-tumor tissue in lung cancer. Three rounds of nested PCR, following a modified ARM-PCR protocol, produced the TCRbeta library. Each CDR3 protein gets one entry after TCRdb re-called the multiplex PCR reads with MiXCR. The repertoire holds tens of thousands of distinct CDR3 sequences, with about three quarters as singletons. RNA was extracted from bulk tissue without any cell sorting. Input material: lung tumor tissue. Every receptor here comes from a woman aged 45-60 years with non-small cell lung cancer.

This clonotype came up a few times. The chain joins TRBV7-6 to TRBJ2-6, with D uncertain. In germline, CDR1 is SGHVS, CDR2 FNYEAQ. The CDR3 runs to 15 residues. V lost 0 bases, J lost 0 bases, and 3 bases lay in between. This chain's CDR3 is CASSLAFSGANVLTF. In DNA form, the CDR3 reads TGTGCCAGCAGCTTAGCGTTCTCTGGGGCCAACGTCCTGACTTTC.

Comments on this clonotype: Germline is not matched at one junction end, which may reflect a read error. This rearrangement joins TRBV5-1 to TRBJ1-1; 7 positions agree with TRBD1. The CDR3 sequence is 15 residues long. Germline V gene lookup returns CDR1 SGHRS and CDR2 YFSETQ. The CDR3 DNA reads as TGCGCCAGCAGCCCGGAAGGGGGCATGAACTCTGAAGCTTTCTTT. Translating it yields CASSPEGGMNSEAFF.

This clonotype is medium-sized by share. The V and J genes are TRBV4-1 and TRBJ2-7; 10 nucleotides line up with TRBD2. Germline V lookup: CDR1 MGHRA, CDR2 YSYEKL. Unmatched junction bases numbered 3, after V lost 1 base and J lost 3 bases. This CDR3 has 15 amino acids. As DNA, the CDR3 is TGCGCCAGCAGCCAAGGCACTAGCGGGATCTACGAGCAGTACTTC. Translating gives CASSQGTSGIYEQYF.

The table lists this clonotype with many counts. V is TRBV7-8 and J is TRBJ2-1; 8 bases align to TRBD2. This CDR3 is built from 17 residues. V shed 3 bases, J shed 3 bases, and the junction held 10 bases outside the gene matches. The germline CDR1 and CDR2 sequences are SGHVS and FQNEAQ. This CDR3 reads CASSLASRGLGYNEQFF. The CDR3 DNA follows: TGTGCCAGCAGCTTGGCTTCCCGGGGACTAGGCTACAATGAGCAGTTCTTC.

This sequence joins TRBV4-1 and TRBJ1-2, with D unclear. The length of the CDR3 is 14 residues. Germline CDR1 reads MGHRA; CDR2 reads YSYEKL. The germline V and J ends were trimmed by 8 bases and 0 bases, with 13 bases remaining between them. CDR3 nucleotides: TGCGCCAGCGGCCGATCAACAGCTAACTATGGCTACACCTTC. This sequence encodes CASGRSTANYGYTF.

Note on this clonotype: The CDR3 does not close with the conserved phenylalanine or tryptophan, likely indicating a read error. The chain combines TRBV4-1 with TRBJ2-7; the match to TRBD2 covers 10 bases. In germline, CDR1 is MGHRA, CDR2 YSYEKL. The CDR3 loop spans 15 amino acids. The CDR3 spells CANSQGTSGIYEQYL. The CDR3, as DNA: TGCGCCAACAGCCAAGGCACTAGCGGGATCTACGAGCAGTACCTC.

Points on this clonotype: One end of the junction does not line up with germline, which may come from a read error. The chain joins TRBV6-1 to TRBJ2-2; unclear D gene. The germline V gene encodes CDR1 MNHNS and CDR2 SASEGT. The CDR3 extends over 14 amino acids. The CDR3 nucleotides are TGTGCCAGCAAGCTAGAGGCGAACGCCGGGGAGCTGTTTTTT. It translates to CASKLEANAGELFF.

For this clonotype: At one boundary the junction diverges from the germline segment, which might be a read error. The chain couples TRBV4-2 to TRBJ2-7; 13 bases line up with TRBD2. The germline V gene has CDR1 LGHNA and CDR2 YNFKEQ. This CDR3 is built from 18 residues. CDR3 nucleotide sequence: TGTGCCAGCAGCCAAGAAGGACTAGCGGGAGAAGGCCACTACGAACAGTACTTC. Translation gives CASSQEGLAGEGHYEQYF.

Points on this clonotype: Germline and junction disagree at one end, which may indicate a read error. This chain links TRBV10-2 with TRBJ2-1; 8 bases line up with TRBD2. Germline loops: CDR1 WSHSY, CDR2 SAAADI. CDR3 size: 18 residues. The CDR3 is CAISEFRGGLAGGDDQFF. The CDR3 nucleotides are TGCGCCATCAGTGAGTTCCGGGGCGGACTAGCAGGTGGGGATGATCAGTTCTTC.

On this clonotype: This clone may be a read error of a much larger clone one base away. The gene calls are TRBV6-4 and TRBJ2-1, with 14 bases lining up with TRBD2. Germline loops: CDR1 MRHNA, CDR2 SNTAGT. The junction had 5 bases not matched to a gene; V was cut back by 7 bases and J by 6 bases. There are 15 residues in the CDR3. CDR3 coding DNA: TGTGCCAGCAATGGGGGGACTAGCGGGAGCAATGAGCAGTTCTTC. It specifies CASNGGTSGSNEQFF.

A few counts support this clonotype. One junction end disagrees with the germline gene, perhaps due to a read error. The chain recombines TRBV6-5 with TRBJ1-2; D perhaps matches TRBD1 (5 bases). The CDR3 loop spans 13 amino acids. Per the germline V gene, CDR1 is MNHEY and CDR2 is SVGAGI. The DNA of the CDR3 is TGTGCCAGTAGTTGGGACGGAGGTAGGAGCTACACCTTC. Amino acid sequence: CASSWDGGRSYTF.

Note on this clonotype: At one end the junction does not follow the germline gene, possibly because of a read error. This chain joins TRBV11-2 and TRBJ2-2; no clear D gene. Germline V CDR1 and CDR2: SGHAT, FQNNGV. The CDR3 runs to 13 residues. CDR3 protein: CATSIIKYRELFF. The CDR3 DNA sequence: TGTGCCACCAGCATCATAAAATACAGGGAGCTGTTTTTT. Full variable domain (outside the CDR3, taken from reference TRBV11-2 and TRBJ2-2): EAGVAQSPRYKIIEKRQSVAFWCNPISGHATLYWYQQILGQGPKLLIQFQNNGVVDDSQLPKDRFSAERLKGVDSTLKIQPAKLEDSAVYLCATSIIKYRELFFGEGSRLTVL.

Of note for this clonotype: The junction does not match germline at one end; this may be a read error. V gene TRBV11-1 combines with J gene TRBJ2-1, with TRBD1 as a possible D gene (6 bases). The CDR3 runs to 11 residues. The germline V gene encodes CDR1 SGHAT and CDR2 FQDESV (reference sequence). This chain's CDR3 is CARAGVSEQFF. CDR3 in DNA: TGTGCGAGAGCAGGGGTGAGTGAGCAGTTCTTT.

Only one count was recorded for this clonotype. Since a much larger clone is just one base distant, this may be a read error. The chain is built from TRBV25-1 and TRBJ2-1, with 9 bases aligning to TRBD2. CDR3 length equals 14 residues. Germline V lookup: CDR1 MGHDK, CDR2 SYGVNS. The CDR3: CTSSAAGGRNEQFF. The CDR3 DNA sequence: TGTACCAGCAGTGCAGCGGGAGGCCGCAATGAGCAGTTCTTC.

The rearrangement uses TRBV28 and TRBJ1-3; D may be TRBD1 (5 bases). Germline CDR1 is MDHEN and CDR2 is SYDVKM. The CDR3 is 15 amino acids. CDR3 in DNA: TGTAACAGCAGTTCCGGGACGGGCTCTGGAAACACCATATATTTT. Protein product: CNSSSGTGSGNTIYF.

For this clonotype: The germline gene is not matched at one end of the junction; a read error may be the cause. CDR3 in DNA: TGTACCTGGAGTATGGAACCTGGAAACACCATATATTTT. Residues: CTWSMEPGNTIYF. The V gene is TRBV30, the J gene TRBJ1-3; no clear D gene. The CDR3 sequence is 13 residues long. From germline, CDR1 is GTSNPN and CDR2 SVGIG (reference sequence).

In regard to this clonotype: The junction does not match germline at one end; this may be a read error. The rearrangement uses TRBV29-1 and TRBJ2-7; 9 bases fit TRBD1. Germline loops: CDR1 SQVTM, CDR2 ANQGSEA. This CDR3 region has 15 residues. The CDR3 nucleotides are TGCAGCGTTGTACTGTCGGACAGGGGATTCTACGAGCAGTATTTC. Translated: CSVVLSDRGFYEQYF.

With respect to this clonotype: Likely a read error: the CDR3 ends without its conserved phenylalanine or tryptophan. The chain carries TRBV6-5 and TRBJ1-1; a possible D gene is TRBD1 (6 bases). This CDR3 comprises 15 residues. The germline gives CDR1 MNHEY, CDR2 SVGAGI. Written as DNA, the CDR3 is TGTGCCAGGAGTTACCGGACAGAGCTGAACACTGAAGCTTTCATT. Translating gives CARSYRTELNTEAFI.

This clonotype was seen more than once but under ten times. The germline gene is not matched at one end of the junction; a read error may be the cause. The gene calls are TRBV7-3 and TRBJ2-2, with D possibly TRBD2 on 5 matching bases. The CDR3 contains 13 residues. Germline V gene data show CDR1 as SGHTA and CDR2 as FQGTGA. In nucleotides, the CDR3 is TGTGCCAGCAGCTTAATAAACACTGGGGAGCTGTTGTTT. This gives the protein CASSLINTGELLF.

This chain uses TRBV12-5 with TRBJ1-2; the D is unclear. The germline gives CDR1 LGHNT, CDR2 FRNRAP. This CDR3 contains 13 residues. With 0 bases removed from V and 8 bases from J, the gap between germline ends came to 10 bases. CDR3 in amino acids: CASGLVEVGGYTF. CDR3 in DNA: TGTGCTAGTGGTTTGGTAGAGGTTGGCGGCTACACCTTC. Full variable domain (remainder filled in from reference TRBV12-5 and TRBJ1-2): DARVTQTPRHKVTEMGQEVTMRCQPILGHNTVFWYRQTMMQGLELLAYFRNRAPLDDSGMPKDRFSAEMPDATLATLKIQPSEPRDSAVYFCASGLVEVGGYTFGSGTRLTVV.

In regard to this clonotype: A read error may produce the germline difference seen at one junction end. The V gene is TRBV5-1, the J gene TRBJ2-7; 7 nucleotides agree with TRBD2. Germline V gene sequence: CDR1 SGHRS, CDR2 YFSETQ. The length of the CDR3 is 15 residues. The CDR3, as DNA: TGCGTCAGCGGCCTGTCTAGCGGACTTACCTACGAGCAGTACTTC. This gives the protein CVSGLSSGLTYEQYF.

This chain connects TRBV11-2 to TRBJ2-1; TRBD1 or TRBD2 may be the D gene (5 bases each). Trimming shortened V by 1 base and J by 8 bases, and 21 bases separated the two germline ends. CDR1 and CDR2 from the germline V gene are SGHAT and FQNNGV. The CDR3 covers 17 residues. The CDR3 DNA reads TGTGCCAGCAGCTTAGTGTGGGGGTCTGTCCGCTCGGATGAGCAGTTCTTC. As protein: CASSLVWGSVRSDEQFF.

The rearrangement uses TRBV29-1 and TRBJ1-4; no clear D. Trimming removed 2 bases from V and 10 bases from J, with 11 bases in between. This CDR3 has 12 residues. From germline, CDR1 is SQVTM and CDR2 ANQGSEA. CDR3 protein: CSVEHREVKLFF. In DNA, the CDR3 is TGCAGCGTTGAACACCGTGAGGTAAAACTGTTTTTT.

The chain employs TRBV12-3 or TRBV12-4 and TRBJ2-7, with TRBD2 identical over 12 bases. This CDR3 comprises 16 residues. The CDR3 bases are TGTGCCAGCAGTCTTTTTCTAGCGGGAGGGTCCTATGAGCAGTACGTC. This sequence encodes CASSLFLAGGSYEQYV.

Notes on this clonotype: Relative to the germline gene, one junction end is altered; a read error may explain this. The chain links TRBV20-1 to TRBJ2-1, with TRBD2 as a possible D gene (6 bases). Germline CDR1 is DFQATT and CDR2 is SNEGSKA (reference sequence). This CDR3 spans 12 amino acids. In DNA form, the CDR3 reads TGTAGTGCGGGGCTCCGGTGGGATGAGCAGTTCTTC. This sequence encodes CSAGLRWDEQFF.

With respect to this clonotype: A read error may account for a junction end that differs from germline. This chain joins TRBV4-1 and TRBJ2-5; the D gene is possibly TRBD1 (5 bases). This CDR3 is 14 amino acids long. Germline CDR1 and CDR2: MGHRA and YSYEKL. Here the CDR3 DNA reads TGCGCCATCAGTCTACAGGTCCGCCAAGAGACCCAATGCTTC. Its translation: CAISLQVRQETQCF.

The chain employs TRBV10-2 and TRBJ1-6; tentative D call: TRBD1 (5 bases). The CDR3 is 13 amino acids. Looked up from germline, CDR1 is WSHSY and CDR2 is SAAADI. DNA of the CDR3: TGCGCTGCCCACCCGGGGCTCAATTCACCCCTCCACTTT. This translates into CAAHPGLNSPLHF.